Following are 2 T cell receptor beta chains from one sample sequenced in a study of blood T cell repertoires in COVID-19. Generated by immunoSEQ multiplex PCR, the TCRdb table keeps only in-frame clones and is missing some. The data hold 110,000 or so clones, with more than 65% observed a single time. Material for sequencing was peripheral blood. The receptors derive from a man between 45 and 60 years old with acute or convalescent COVID-19.

The V gene is TRBV27, the J gene TRBJ2-1; TRBD2 matches 10 bases. The germline V gene has CDR1 MNHEY and CDR2 SMNVEV (reference sequence). Trimming at V came to 5 bases and at J to 4 bases, leaving 14 bases not matched to a gene. This CDR3 is 18 amino acids long. The CDR3 nucleotides read TGTGCCAGCAGTCCCCCTAGAGTAGCGGGGGGCCCTTACAATGAGCAGTTCTTC. Translation: CASSPPRVAGGPYNEQFF.

The gene calls are TRBV19 and TRBJ2-1; 7 nucleotides agree with TRBD2. V was clipped by 6 bases and J by 5 bases; unmatched bases: 13. Germline V gene sequence: CDR1 LNHDA, CDR2 SQIVND (reference sequence). This CDR3 is built from 16 residues. The CDR3 DNA reads TGTGCCAGTAGCCCCCTTCATGCTAGCGGTAACAATGAGCAGTTCTTC. Its protein product is CASSPLHASGNNEQFF.